This T cell receptor (beta chain) was recorded in a study of memory CD4+ T cells and cytomegalovirus serostatus. V lost 2 bases and J 4 bases, leaving 14 bases between the germline ends. Per the germline V gene, CDR1 is SGHTA and CDR2 is FQGNSA. The CDR3 loop spans 15 amino acids. The sort gate was single viable CD3+CD4+CD8-CD45RO+ cells for memory CD4+ T cells. To note about this clone: The antigen is undetermined.

The repertoire was sequenced with immunoSEQ multiplex PCR; TCRdb's copy has only in-frame clones and lacks some. The table has 85,000 to 100,000 clones, under 90% seen once. Study-level findings and limits: About two fifths of the roughly 150 known CMV-associated TCRbeta sequences appeared in CD4+ memory. Repertoires predicted CMV serostatus with median bootstrapped AUC of approximately 0.94. The CMV-associated TCR signature appears largely within the CD4+ memory repertoire.

The sample consisted of memory CD4+ T cells from blood. V and J are TRBV7-2 and TRBJ2-5, with D possibly TRBD1 on 5 matching bases. This clonotype originated in an adult in good health and CMV-seropositive. The CDR3 DNA reads TGTGCCAGCAGCTTACAGTCAGGGTGGGGAGAGACCCAGTACTTC. Translating it yields CASSLQSGWGETQYF. Drawing the rest from reference TRBV7-2 and TRBJ2-5, the complete variable domain is GAGVSQSPSNKVTEKGKDVELRCDPISGHTALYWYRQSLGQGLEFLIYFQGNSAPDKSGLPSDRFSAERTGGSVSTLTIQRTQQEDSAVYLCASSLQSGWGETQYFGPGTRLLVL.